These 11 T cell receptor beta chains share one sample of origin, sequenced in a study of early T cells in non-severe SARS-CoV-2 infection. TCRdb re-called the 5' RACE reads with MiXCR, one entry per CDR3 protein. Of about 72,000 distinct CDR3 sequences in the sample, about a tenth are singletons; the top ten hold more than 7.5%. The source material was whole blood, sampled at baseline. These receptors were obtained from an adult who was a healthcare worker with PCR-confirmed SARS-CoV-2 infection or an uninfected control (not recorded which).

This clonotype was counted between two and nine times. The chain joins TRBV5-1 to TRBJ2-1; D not resolved. The CDR3 loop spans 16 amino acids. Germline values: CDR1 SGHRS, CDR2 YFSETQ. Deletions cut 1 base from V and 0 bases from J, with 11 bases between. CDR3 in amino acids: CASSLTVRGSYNEQFF. The CDR3 DNA follows: TGCGCCAGCAGCTTGACAGTCCGAGGCTCCTACAATGAGCAGTTCTTC.

This clonotype was seen repeatedly, ten times or more. This rearrangement joins TRBV7-9 to TRBJ1-2; D ambiguous. From germline, CDR1 is SEHNR and CDR2 FQNEAQ (reference sequence). Trimming removed 1 base at V and 3 bases at J, with 6 bases between. This CDR3 region has 13 residues. The CDR3 here is CASSLGEDYGYTF. Here the CDR3 DNA reads TGTGCCAGCAGCTTAGGAGAGGACTATGGCTACACCTTC. Full variable domain (missing parts from reference TRBV7-9 and TRBJ1-2): DTGVSQNPRHKITKRGQNVTFRCDPISEHNRLYWYRQTLGQGPEFLTYFQNEAQLEKSRLLSDRFSAERPKGSFSTLEIQRTEQGDSAMYLCASSLGEDYGYTFGSGTRLTVV.

This clonotype has more than one count but fewer than ten. V gene TRBV10-3 combines with J gene TRBJ2-3; D is undetermined. Germline CDR1 and CDR2: ENHRY and SYGVKD. The V end was cut by 4 bases, the J end by 6 bases, with 11 bases between. The CDR3 consists of 13 residues. The CDR3 loop is CAISGALLDTQYF. DNA for the CDR3: TGTGCCATCAGTGGGGCCCTCTTGGATACGCAGTATTTT.

This clonotype was recorded at least ten times. V is TRBV9 and J is TRBJ2-1; TRBD1 agrees at 10 bases. Trimming removed 3 bases from V and 6 bases from J; junction bases left unmatched: 6. CDR1 is SGDLS, CDR2 YYNGEE, per germline. The CDR3 is 15 residues long. CDR3 residues: CASSAGTGVSNEQFF. CDR3 in DNA: TGTGCCAGCAGCGCCGGGACAGGGGTGAGCAATGAGCAGTTCTTC.

V is TRBV5-6 and J is TRBJ2-2; no definite D call. The V gene's germline CDR1 is SGHDT and CDR2 YYEEEE. Trimming removed 5 bases at V and 5 bases at J, with 13 bases between. CDR3 length: 14 residues. CDR3 amino acids: CASSFVSPTGELFF. The DNA of the CDR3 is TGTGCCAGCAGTTTTGTCTCTCCGACCGGGGAGCTGTTTTTT.

This clonotype was seen only a few times. The gene calls are TRBV5-4 and TRBJ2-1; TRBD1 might be the D (6 bases). This CDR3 spans 13 amino acids. Germline CDR1 reads SGHNT; CDR2 reads YYREEE (reference sequence). With 8 bases removed from V and 9 bases from J, the gap between germline ends came to 18 bases. The CDR3 protein is CARQPPGAFEQFF. The CDR3 region has the DNA TGTGCCAGGCAACCACCAGGGGCATTTGAGCAGTTCTTC. The complete variable domain, with remaining parts taken from reference TRBV5-4 and TRBJ2-1, reads ETGVTQSPTHLIKTRGQQVTLRCSSQSGHNTVSWYQQALGQGPQFIFQYYREEENGRGNFPPRFSGLQFPNYSSELNVNALELDDSALYLCARQPPGAFEQFFGPGTRLTVL.

This clonotype appeared many times. The chain recombines TRBV7-9 with TRBJ2-2, with D possibly being TRBD1 (6 bases). Trimming left V 3 bases short and J 5 bases short, with 28 bases between. This CDR3 has 20 residues. Per germline, CDR1 SEHNR and CDR2 FQNEAQ (reference sequence). DNA of the CDR3: TGTGCCAGCAGCTTGGGGCTTGCAACTGACCTCAGGGGCTCGACCGGGGAGCTGTTTTTT. Its translation is CASSLGLATDLRGSTGELFF.

On this clonotype itself: Germline is not matched at one junction end, which may reflect a read error. J is TRBJ2-3 and V is TRBV14; tentatively, D is TRBD1 (6 bases). The length of the CDR3 is 14 residues. Germline CDR1 reads SGHDN; CDR2 reads FVKESK. The CDR3 loop reads CASSQGGYGIVQYF. Written as DNA, the CDR3 is TGTGCCAGCAGTCAAGGGGGATATGGGATAGTGCAGTATTTT. Combining the CDR3 with reference TRBV14 and TRBJ2-3 gives the whole variable domain EAGVTQFPSHSVIEKGQTVTLRCDPISGHDNLYWYRRVMGKEIKFLLHFVKESKQDESGMPNNRFLAERTGGTYSTLKVQPAELEDSGVYFCASSQGGYGIVQYFGPGTRLTVL.

This clonotype has only a few counts. V is TRBV20-1 and J is TRBJ1-2; a weak D match, TRBD1 (5 bases). CDR1 DFQATT and CDR2 SNEGSKA come from the germline V gene (reference sequence). This CDR3 is built from 14 residues. The V and J ends lost 0 bases and 2 bases respectively, with 10 bases between them. This chain's CDR3 is CSARDLQGNYGYTF. The CDR3 nucleotides are TGCAGTGCTAGAGATCTTCAGGGAAACTATGGCTACACCTTC.

The rearrangement joins TRBV18 to TRBJ2-3; D gene ambiguous. The CDR3 sequence is 15 residues long. V was trimmed by 3 bases and J by 0 bases, leaving 10 bases between them. CDR1 and CDR2 from the germline V gene are KGHSH and LQKENI. CDR3 in amino acids: CASSPARGSTDTQYF. As DNA, the CDR3 is TGTGCCAGCTCACCGGCTCGTGGGAGCACAGATACGCAGTATTTT.

The chain has TRBV11-2 and TRBJ1-1; D unclear. This CDR3 comprises 12 residues. V lost 5 bases and J lost 2, with 6 bases in between. CDR1 is SGHAT and CDR2 is FQNNGV in the germline V gene. CDR3 in amino acids: CASSQRNTEAFF. The CDR3 DNA is TGTGCCAGCAGCCAGAGAAACACTGAAGCTTTCTTT. The entire variable domain, with the rest obtained from reference TRBV11-2 and TRBJ1-1, is as follows: EAGVAQSPRYKIIEKRQSVAFWCNPISGHATLYWYQQILGQGPKLLIQFQNNGVVDDSQLPKDRFSAERLKGVDSTLKIQPAKLEDSAVYLCASSQRNTEAFFGQGTRLTVV.